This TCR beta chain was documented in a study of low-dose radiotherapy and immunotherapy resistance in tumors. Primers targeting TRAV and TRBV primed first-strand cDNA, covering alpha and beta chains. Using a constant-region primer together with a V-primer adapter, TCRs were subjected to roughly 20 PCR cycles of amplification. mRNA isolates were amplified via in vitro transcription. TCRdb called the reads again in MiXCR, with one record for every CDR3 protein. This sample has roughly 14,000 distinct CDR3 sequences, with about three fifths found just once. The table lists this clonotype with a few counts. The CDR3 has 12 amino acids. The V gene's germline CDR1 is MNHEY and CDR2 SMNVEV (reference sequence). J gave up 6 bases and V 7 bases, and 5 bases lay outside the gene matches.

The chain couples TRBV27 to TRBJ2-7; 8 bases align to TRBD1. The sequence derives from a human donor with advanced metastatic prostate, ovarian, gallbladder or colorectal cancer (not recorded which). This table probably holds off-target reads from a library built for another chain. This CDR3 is CASTAGGFEQYF. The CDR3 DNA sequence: TGTGCCAGCACGGCAGGGGGCTTCGAGCAGTACTTC.